This entry features one T cell receptor beta chain sequence. This sample was included in a study of blood T cell repertoires in COVID-19. Researchers sorted participants into cohorts using their self-reported clinical history. Trimming took off 1 base at V and 11 bases at J, with 9 bases between the two ends. CDR1 is LNHNV, CDR2 YYDKDF, per germline (reference sequence). The CDR3 extends over 12 amino acids. The method was immunoSEQ multiplex PCR; TCRdb's version includes in-frame clones alone and lacks a portion of them. This sample has a few hundred thousand clones, with around 80% found just once. V usage is TRBV15 and J usage is TRBJ1-3; a weak D match, TRBD1 (5 bases). Material for sequencing was PBMCs or T cells enriched from blood (not recorded which). The TCR originated in a man aged 25-45 years with acute COVID-19. Written as DNA, the CDR3 is TGTGCCACCAGCAGAGGGGGGGTCGCCATATATTTT. Protein: CATSRGGVAIYF.